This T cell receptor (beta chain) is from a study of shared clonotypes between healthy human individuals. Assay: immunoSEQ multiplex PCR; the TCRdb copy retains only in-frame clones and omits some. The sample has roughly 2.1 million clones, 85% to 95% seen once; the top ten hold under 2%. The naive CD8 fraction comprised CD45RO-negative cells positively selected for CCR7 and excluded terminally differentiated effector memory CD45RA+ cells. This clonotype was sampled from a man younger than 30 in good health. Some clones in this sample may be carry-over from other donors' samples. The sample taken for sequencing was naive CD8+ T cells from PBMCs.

The CDR3 loop reads CASRPRGAGNQPQHF. Here the CDR3 DNA reads TGTGCCAGCAGACCCCGGGGGGCCGGCAATCAGCCCCAGCATTTT. V usage is TRBV28 and J usage is TRBJ1-5; D is possibly TRBD1 (6 bases). Germline V lookup: CDR1 MDHEN, CDR2 SYDVKM. The length of the CDR3 is 15 residues. V gave up 6 bases and J gave up 2 bases, with 14 bases separating them.